This TCR beta chain emerged from a study of blood T cell repertoires in COVID-19. In its sample, this clone was seen once. Per the germline V gene, CDR1 is SGHRS and CDR2 is YFSETQ. V gave up 0 bases and J gave up 4 bases; unmatched junction bases: 5. The CDR3 contains 16 residues. Sequenced by immunoSEQ multiplex PCR; TCRdb stores in-frame clones only, minus some. The sample holds fewer than 300,000 clones, approximately 85% seen once. The TCR originated in a man aged 50-59 years with active or convalescent COVID-19. This chain connects TRBV5-1 to TRBJ2-1; 9 bases align to TRBD2. The sample taken for sequencing was peripheral blood. This CDR3 reads CASSLALAGPYNEQFF. DNA of the CDR3: TGCGCCAGCAGCTTGGCCCTAGCGGGACCTTACAATGAGCAGTTCTTC.